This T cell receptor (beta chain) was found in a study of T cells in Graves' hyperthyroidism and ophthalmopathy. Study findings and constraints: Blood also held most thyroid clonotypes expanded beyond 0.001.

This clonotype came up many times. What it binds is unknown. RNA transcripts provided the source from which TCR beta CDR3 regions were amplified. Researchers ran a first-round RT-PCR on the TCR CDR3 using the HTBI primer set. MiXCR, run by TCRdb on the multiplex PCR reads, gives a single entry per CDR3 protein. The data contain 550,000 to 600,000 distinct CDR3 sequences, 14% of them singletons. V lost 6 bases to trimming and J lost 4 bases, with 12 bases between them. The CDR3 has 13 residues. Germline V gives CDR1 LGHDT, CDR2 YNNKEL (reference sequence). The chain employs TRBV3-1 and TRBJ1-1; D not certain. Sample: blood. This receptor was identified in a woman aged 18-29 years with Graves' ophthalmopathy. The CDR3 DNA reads TGTGCCAGCAGTTACGGCCTGATCACTGAAGCTTTCTTT. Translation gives CASSYGLITEAFF. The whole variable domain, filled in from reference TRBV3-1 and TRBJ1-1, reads DTAVSQTPKYLVTQMGNDKSIKCEQNLGHDTMYWYKQDSKKFLKIMFSYNNKELIINETVPNRFSPKSPDKAHLNLHINSLELGDSAVYFCASSYGLITEAFFGQGTRLTVV.